The sequence of this T cell receptor (beta chain) was determined in a study of cytomegalovirus exposure and HLA in healthy donors. Notes on the study in general: Earlier analysis looked at TCR beta V segments, and most were productive about 90% or about 30% of the time. A missense DCLRE1C variant was associated with V- and J-gene trimming of TCR beta chains in a later analysis, and an independent cohort replicated the association. Researchers counted approximately 160 TCR beta chains as cytomegalovirus-associated.

A remark on this clone: The antigen is unknown.

Use of 60 Vbeta and 13 Jbeta primers characterized the PCR. TCRdb's copy holds only in-frame clones and misses some; the assay was immunoSEQ multiplex PCR. Seen here are 90,000 to 150,000 clones, 78% observed once, and the top ten hold 3% to 4%. Trimming left V 2 bases short and J 2 bases short, with 13 bases between. This CDR3 has 15 residues. The V gene's germline CDR1 is GTSNPN and CDR2 SVGIG (reference sequence). The sequence came from a woman in her twenties or thirties in good health and CMV-seropositive. Sequenced input: PBMCs. The chain couples TRBV30 to TRBJ1-3, with a tentative D call TRBD1 (5 bases). CDR3 DNA sequence: TGTGCCTGGAGTCCCCTCCGGGGGGCTGGAAACACCATATATTTT. Its translation: CAWSPLRGAGNTIYF.